These 8 T cell receptor beta chains were sequenced from one sample in a study of blood T cells in healthy people across ages. The use of a sample-barcoded 5' primer and a J-beta primer mix characterized a second PCR of 7 to 11 cycles. TCRdb reprocessed the 5' RACE reads via MiXCR and lists one record per CDR3 protein. This table has some 760,000 distinct CDR3 sequences, 20% to 30% appearing once. The same sample was also used in a study of T cells of mothers and their children.

Sequencing was performed on blood. The receptors derive from a boy under 18 in good health.

The V and J genes are TRBV24-1 and TRBJ2-1; D possibly corresponds to TRBD2 (6 bases). The length of the CDR3 is 14 residues. Trimming took off 4 bases at V and 8 bases at J, with 14 bases between the two ends. The germline V gene encodes CDR1 KGHDR and CDR2 SFDVKD. For the CDR3, the DNA is TGTGCCACCAGTGAGACGGGAGTTCCAGATGAGCAGTTCTTC. Protein: CATSETGVPDEQFF.

V gene TRBV29-1 combines with J gene TRBJ2-1; D is perhaps TRBD1 (6 bases). The J call is in doubt because the DNA end fits TRBJ2-7 better. Germline CDR1 SQVTM, CDR2 ANQGSEA. The CDR3 runs to 11 residues. The CDR3 DNA reads as TGCAGCGTTACTACAGGGTCCGAGCAGTACTTC. This sequence encodes CSVTTGSEQYF.

The rearrangement joins TRBV14 to TRBJ2-1, with TRBD2 identical over 10 bases. Germline CDR1 and CDR2: SGHDN and FVKESK. The CDR3 consists of 14 residues. V lost 7 bases and J lost 9; bases outside the gene matches: 9. The CDR3 spells CASTLSGGAGEQFF. As DNA, the CDR3 is TGTGCCAGCACCCTCAGCGGGGGGGCCGGTGAGCAGTTCTTC.

CDR3 sequence (DNA): TGTGCCAGCAGCGTATTAGCTAGCGGGAAGGATACGCAGTATTTT. Translation gives CASSVLASGKDTQYF. V gene TRBV9 combines with J gene TRBJ2-3; 9 nucleotides agree with TRBD2. The CDR3 covers 15 residues. V gave up 1 base and J gave up 6 bases; unmatched junction bases: 6. The germline V gene has CDR1 SGDLS and CDR2 YYNGEE.

The chain joins TRBV19 to TRBJ2-5; D possibly corresponds to TRBD1 (6 bases). Germline V CDR1 and CDR2: LNHDA, SQIVND (reference sequence). V was trimmed by 9 bases and J by 1 base, leaving 12 bases between them. The CDR3 is 13 amino acids. This CDR3 is CASRQASQETQYF. The CDR3 DNA follows: TGTGCCAGCCGACAGGCATCCCAAGAGACCCAGTACTTC.

This clonotype was picked up a small number of times. The V call is TRBV29-1, the J call TRBJ2-2, with 9 positions matching TRBD2. Germline trimming cut 5 bases from V and 1 base from J; bases unmatched to any gene: 5. The CDR3 is 15 amino acids. CDR1 and CDR2 (germline): SQVTM, ANQGSEA. CDR3 region: CSVPMTSGNTGELFF. As DNA, the CDR3 is TGCAGCGTTCCTATGACTAGCGGGAACACCGGGGAGCTGTTTTTT.

The chain links TRBV20-1 to TRBJ2-3; TRBD2 matches 8 bases. Germline-derived CDR1 and CDR2 are DFQATT and SNEGSKA (reference sequence). The CDR3 runs 18 residues. Trimming at V came to 2 bases and at J to 0 bases, leaving 13 bases not matched to a gene. CDR3 residues: CSARRRGVGDTSTDTQYF. The CDR3 nucleotides are TGCAGTGCTAGAAGGCGGGGGGTCGGGGACACGAGCACAGATACGCAGTATTTT.

This rearrangement joins TRBV7-9 to TRBJ2-7, with D perhaps TRBD2 (6 bases). V was shortened by 6 bases and J by 3 bases, with 33 bases between the two germline ends. The CDR3 extends over 20 amino acids. Germline assignment: CDR1 SEHNR and CDR2 FQNEAQ (reference sequence). CDR3 nucleotide sequence: TGTGCCAGCAGACCTAGCTTAGGTGGTGCTTCCAGGCGGGATATCTACGAGCAGTACTTC. The encoded protein is CASRPSLGGASRRDIYEQYF.